The 15 T cell receptor beta chains presented below share a single source sample, sequenced in a study of blood T cell repertoires in COVID-19. Only in-frame clones appear in the TCRdb table, and some are missing; sequencing was by immunoSEQ multiplex PCR. Among about 210,000 clones, 82% were seen once, and the ten largest hold approximately 5.6%. Sample: peripheral blood. The source of these receptors is a woman between 70 and 85 years old with COVID-19, enrolled during active disease.

V usage is TRBV5-4 and J usage is TRBJ2-3; D remains unclear. Trimming left V 0 bases short and J 2 bases short, with 7 bases between. CDR1 and CDR2 (germline): SGHNT, YYREEE (reference sequence). The CDR3 totals 14 residues. CDR3 in DNA: TGTGCCAGCAGCTTGGGGCAGGACACAGATACGCAGTATTTT. Its protein is CASSLGQDTDTQYF.

This chain uses TRBV28 with TRBJ2-5, with 7 nucleotides matching TRBD1. Germline V lookup: CDR1 MDHEN, CDR2 SYDVKM. The CDR3 extends over 15 amino acids. The V segment lost 0 bases and the J segment 2 bases; nucleotides outside the gene matches: 3. CDR3 coding DNA: TGTGCCAGCAGTTTATGGAGACAGGGTCAAGAGACCCAGTACTTC. Protein product: CASSLWRQGQETQYF.

The chain uses TRBV10-3 and TRBJ2-7; D is unclear. The germline CDR1 and CDR2 sequences are ENHRY and SYGVKD. The V and J ends lost 1 base and 4 bases respectively, with 8 bases between them. This CDR3 is 13 amino acids long. CDR3 in DNA: TGTGCCATCAGTGAGTTATCGGGTTACGAGCAGTACTTC. This gives the protein CAISELSGYEQYF.

The chain recombines TRBV2 with TRBJ2-2, with a possible D match to TRBD1 (5 bases). The CDR3 loop spans 16 amino acids. V was cut by 4 bases and J by 2 bases, with 14 bases left in between. Germline V gene data show CDR1 as SNHLY and CDR2 as FYNNEI. CDR3 DNA sequence: TGTGCCAGCAGTGCGTGGGGCGTTTCCAACACCGGGGAGCTGTTTTTT. Translation: CASSAWGVSNTGELFF.

The rearrangement uses TRBV2 and TRBJ2-7, with TRBD2 identical over 14 bases. The CDR3 spans 18 residues. Germline V gene sequence: CDR1 SNHLY, CDR2 FYNNEI. Trimming took 4 bases from V and 2 from J; bases not matched to a gene: 10. CDR3 DNA sequence: TGTGCCAGCAGTGCCCGACTAGCGGGAGGGCCAGGGGCCTACGAGCAGTACTTC. Its protein product is CASSARLAGGPGAYEQYF.

This clone showed up just a few times. This CDR3 is CASSQGPGLAGVDRREQYF. CDR3 nucleotide sequence: TGTGCCAGCAGCCAAGGCCCGGGACTAGCGGGAGTTGACCGTCGGGAGCAGTACTTC. This chain connects TRBV3-1 (or the pseudogene TRBV3-2) to TRBJ2-7, with 14 bases identical to TRBD2. Germline V gene lookup returns CDR1 LGHDT and CDR2 YNNKEL (reference sequence). The CDR3 has 19 amino acids. V shed 1 base, J shed 7 bases, and the junction held 15 bases outside the gene matches.

This sequence joins TRBV2 and TRBJ2-5, with 12 bases fitting TRBD2. V shed 5 bases, J shed 2 bases, and the junction held 9 bases outside the gene matches. From germline, CDR1 is SNHLY and CDR2 FYNNEI. CDR3 length: 17 residues. CDR3 sequence (DNA): TGTGCCAGCAGTTTACCCTCCGGGACTAGCGGGCAAGAGACCCAGTACTTC. Protein sequence: CASSLPSGTSGQETQYF.

This clone was picked up one time. V is TRBV5-1 and J is TRBJ2-5; tentatively, D is TRBD2 (6 bases). In germline, CDR1 is SGHRS, CDR2 YFSETQ. V was trimmed by 2 bases and J by 2 bases, leaving 13 bases between them. The CDR3 extends over 15 amino acids. The CDR3: CASSFSAGSQETQYF. In DNA form, the CDR3 reads TGCGCCAGCAGCTTTAGTGCGGGGAGTCAAGAGACCCAGTACTTC.

The rearrangement uses TRBV7-2 and TRBJ2-7; TRBD1 agrees at 8 bases. CDR1 is SGHTA and CDR2 is FQGNSA in the germline V gene. V gave up 2 bases and J gave up 3 bases; unmatched junction bases: 9. The CDR3 is 16 amino acids. Here the CDR3 reads CASSLKTGTGLYEQYF. The DNA for the CDR3 is TGTGCCAGCAGCTTAAAAACCGGGACAGGTCTCTACGAGCAGTACTTC.

This chain joins TRBV29-1 and TRBJ2-1, with D possibly matching TRBD1 (6 bases). The CDR3 spans 13 residues. In germline, CDR1 is SQVTM, CDR2 ANQGSEA. With 5 bases removed from V and 7 bases from J, the gap between germline ends came to 15 bases. The CDR3 region is CSVNRDNLNEQFF. The CDR3 DNA is TGCAGCGTTAATCGGGACAACCTAAATGAGCAGTTCTTC.

This sequence joins TRBV10-2 and TRBJ2-3; 7 bases align to TRBD2. Germline-derived CDR1 and CDR2 are WSHSY and SAAADI. V shed 3 bases, J shed 0 bases, and the junction held 9 bases outside the gene matches. CDR3 length equals 17 residues. The CDR3, as DNA: TGCGCCAGCAGTGATTTTATGGGTAGCGGGAGCACAGATACGCAGTATTTT. As protein: CASSDFMGSGSTDTQYF.

Here the CDR3 DNA reads TGTGCCAGCAGCTCTTTGGATCAGGGTACCTTTGAAGCTTTCTTT. Translated: CASSSLDQGTFEAFF. V and J are TRBV6-6 and TRBJ1-1, with D maybe TRBD1 (5 bases). The CDR3 runs to 15 residues. Trimming shortened V by 6 bases and J by 7 bases, and 21 bases separated the two germline ends. CDR1 is MNHNY and CDR2 is SVGAGI in the germline V gene (reference sequence).

The CDR3 protein is CASSPSGGVGNTEAFF. In DNA form, the CDR3 reads TGTGCCAGCAGCCCTTCGGGAGGGGTCGGAAACACTGAAGCTTTCTTT. V is TRBV5-4 and J is TRBJ1-1; tentatively, D is TRBD1 (5 bases). Germline V lookup: CDR1 SGHNT, CDR2 YYREEE (reference sequence). The CDR3 is made up of 16 amino acids. Trimming took off 4 bases at V and 2 bases at J, with 18 bases between the two ends. The complete variable domain, with remaining parts taken from reference TRBV5-4 and TRBJ1-1, reads ETGVTQSPTHLIKTRGQQVTLRCSSQSGHNTVSWYQQALGQGPQFIFQYYREEENGRGNFPPRFSGLQFPNYSSELNVNALELDDSALYLCASSPSGGVGNTEAFFGQGTRLTVV.

The rearrangement links TRBV5-6 to TRBJ1-1, with D tentatively TRBD1 (5 bases). Trimming pared 4 bases from V and 8 bases from J, leaving 15 bases between. Germline V gene data show CDR1 as SGHDT and CDR2 as YYEEEE. The CDR3 consists of 13 residues. The CDR3 DNA is TGTGCCAGCAGCCAGCCCGGTGGACACGAAGCTTTCTTT. This encodes CASSQPGGHEAFF.

V and J are TRBV24-1 and TRBJ2-1, with 9 bases fitting TRBD2. J was trimmed by 4 bases and V by 1 base; bases with no gene match: 7. There are 17 residues in the CDR3. The V gene's germline CDR1 is KGHDR and CDR2 SFDVKD. The CDR3 protein is CATSDFPSGRNYNEQFF. In DNA, the CDR3 is TGTGCCACCAGTGATTTCCCCAGCGGGAGGAATTACAATGAGCAGTTCTTC.